The T cell receptor beta chain under discussion was sequenced for a study of cytotoxic CD8 clonotypes in ibrutinib-treated CLL. In the study overall: There were, on average, about 250,000 productive templates and under 95,000 productive rearrangements per sample.

Trimming left V 1 base short and J 2 bases short, with 16 bases between. This CDR3 spans 17 amino acids. CDR1 is LGHNA and CDR2 is YNFKEQ in the germline V gene. Researchers set a sequencing depth target of 1 in 200,000 to 1 in 1 million T cells. Profiling relied on immunoSEQ multiplex PCR, and the TCRdb table lists in-frame clones only, not all of them. The sample records tens of thousands of clones, 56% being singletons. This sequence originates from a human donor with chronic lymphocytic leukemia. V gene TRBV4-2 combines with J gene TRBJ2-3; D is possibly TRBD2 (6 bases). The material was PBMCs, obtained after 24 months of ibrutinib treatment. The CDR3 is CASSQVGGGDLTDTQYF. CDR3 nucleotide sequence: TGTGCCAGCAGCCAAGTTGGCGGCGGGGACCTCACAGATACGCAGTATTTT.